Here is one TCR beta chain with its context. The ends were cut back, 6 bases at V and 7 bases at J, with 10 bases in the middle. The CDR3 has 12 residues. The germline gives CDR1 SNHLY, CDR2 FYNNEI. Sequencing used immunoSEQ multiplex PCR; TCRdb keeps in-frame clones, though not all of them. The sample has about 270,000 clones, around 91% seen once. This specimen belongs to a study of blood T cell repertoires in COVID-19. The chain joins TRBV2 to TRBJ1-5; maybe TRBD1 (6 bases). Sample: PBMCs or T cells enriched from blood (not recorded which). The sequence came from a woman under 30 who had recovered from COVID-19. In DNA, the CDR3 is TGTGCCAGCAGCGGGGGGCGACAGCCCCAGCATTTT. Amino acids: CASSGGRQPQHF.